One sample yielded the 18 T cell receptor beta chains listed below, sequenced in a study of T cell responses to AZD1222 COVID-19 vaccine. Assay: immunoSEQ multiplex PCR; the TCRdb copy retains only in-frame clones and omits some. The sample yields around 99,000 clones, 87% seen once. This sample comprised peripheral blood, obtained on day 0 of AZD1222 vaccination. The receptors derive from an adult in good health.

The chain links TRBV18 to TRBJ1-4; no reliable D call. V was pared by 4 bases and J by 8 bases, with 14 bases between. CDR1 and CDR2 (germline): KGHSH, LQKENI. The CDR3 is 14 amino acids. The CDR3 here is CASSLDVAAEKLFF. The CDR3 DNA follows: TGTGCCAGCTCACTCGACGTGGCAGCGGAAAAACTGTTTTTT.

The V gene is TRBV25-1, the J gene TRBJ1-3; possibly TRBD1 for D (5 bases). Germline CDR1 is MGHDK and CDR2 is SYGVNS. Between the trimmed V and J ends, which lost 1 base and 4 bases, there was a span of 17 bases. There are 17 residues in the CDR3. The CDR3 is CASSESSPGVGGNTIYF. CDR3 bases: TGTGCCAGCAGTGAATCCTCCCCGGGGGTAGGGGGAAACACCATATATTTT.

V is TRBV5-4 and J is TRBJ2-3; 8 bases map to TRBD1. The CDR3 covers 16 residues. Germline CDR1 and CDR2: SGHNT and YYREEE (reference sequence). Trimming cost V 4 bases and J 3 bases; bases outside gene matches: 10. CDR3 amino acids: CASSTARQGRTDTQYF. The CDR3 DNA is TGTGCCAGCAGCACAGCCCGACAGGGGCGAACAGATACGCAGTATTTT.

The rearrangement joins TRBV19 to TRBJ2-7; TRBD1 might be the D (7 bases). The ends were cut back, 5 bases at V and 4 bases at J, with 15 bases in the middle. The CDR3 totals 14 residues. Germline V gene data show CDR1 as LNHDA and CDR2 as SQIVND (reference sequence). CDR3 protein: CASSEQGRSYEQYF. DNA for the CDR3: TGTGCCAGTAGTGAACAGGGGAGGTCTTACGAGCAGTACTTC.

This chain joins TRBV7-8 and TRBJ1-2; tentatively, D is TRBD1 (6 bases). The CDR3 runs to 13 residues. Trimming removed 5 bases at V and 5 bases at J, with 12 bases between. The germline V gene has CDR1 SGHVS and CDR2 FQNEAQ. The CDR3: CASSPRDIYGYTF. The CDR3 region has the DNA TGTGCCAGCAGCCCCCGGGACATTTATGGCTACACCTTC.

This clone was seen just once. This chain connects TRBV5-1 to TRBJ2-3; 7 bases match TRBD1. The J segment lost 3 bases and the V segment lost 0 bases, leaving 4 bases of the junction unmatched. Germline V gene sequence: CDR1 SGHRS, CDR2 YFSETQ. CDR3 size: 15 residues. The DNA for the CDR3 is TGCGCCAGCAGCTTGGAGGACAGGCGGACAGATACGCAGTATTTT. The encoded protein is CASSLEDRRTDTQYF. The whole variable domain, remainder taken from reference TRBV5-1 and TRBJ2-3, is KAGVTQTPRYLIKTRGQQVTLSCSPISGHRSVSWYQQTPGQGLQFLFEYFSETQRNKGNFPGRFSGRQFSNSRSEMNVSTLELGDSALYLCASSLEDRRTDTQYFGPGTRLTVL.

The chain links TRBV3-1 (or the pseudogene TRBV3-2) to TRBJ2-7; D not certain. In germline, CDR1 is LGHDT, CDR2 YNNKEL (reference sequence). The germline V and J ends were trimmed by 0 bases and 3 bases, with 6 bases remaining between them. The CDR3 runs to 13 residues. The CDR3 nucleotides are TGTGCCAGCAGCCAAGAATTTGACTACGAGCAGTACTTC. It codes for CASSQEFDYEQYF.

The genes are TRBV6-5 and TRBJ1-6; D might be TRBD1 (5 bases). The CDR3 length is 14 residues. CDR1 and CDR2 from the germline V gene are MNHEY and SVGAGI. V gave up 2 bases and J gave up 7 bases, with 9 bases separating them. The chain's CDR3 is CASSYGTSNSPLHF. In nucleotides, the CDR3 is TGTGCCAGCAGTTACGGGACGTCGAATTCACCCCTCCACTTT.

The chain combines TRBV19 with TRBJ1-2, with TRBD1 identical over 8 bases. V lost 4 bases, J lost 2 bases, and 3 bases stayed unmatched. The CDR3 consists of 14 residues. Germline V gene data show CDR1 as LNHDA and CDR2 as SQIVND (reference sequence). The CDR3 spells CASSKGQGNYGYTF. The CDR3 region has the DNA TGTGCCAGTAGTAAAGGACAGGGAAACTATGGCTACACCTTC.

The V call is TRBV12-3 or TRBV12-4, the J call TRBJ2-5; no firm D call. V was shortened by 2 bases and J by 2 bases, with 3 bases between the two germline ends. The CDR3 extends over 12 amino acids. CDR3 protein: CASSLNQETQYF. CDR3 nucleotides: TGTGCCAGCAGTTTAAATCAAGAGACCCAGTACTTC.

The chain recombines TRBV6-5 with TRBJ1-5; D remains unclear. The CDR3 is 12 residues long. Trimming removed 8 bases at V and 6 bases at J, with 11 bases between. CDR1 MNHEY and CDR2 SVGAGI come from the germline V gene. CDR3 DNA: TGTGCCAGCCGGGCCACTGGTCAGCCCCAGCATTTT. Translation: CASRATGQPQHF.

V usage is TRBV6-6 and J usage is TRBJ1-2; D unclear. The CDR3 runs to 13 residues. V was shortened by 6 bases and J by 8 bases, with 16 bases between the two germline ends. Germline values: CDR1 MNHNY, CDR2 SVGAGI (reference sequence). The CDR3 sequence: CASRTTREGGYTF. CDR3 DNA sequence: TGTGCCAGCAGAACGACACGCGAGGGAGGCTACACCTTC.

The rearrangement joins TRBV19 to TRBJ2-6, with D unresolved. This CDR3 has 13 residues. Looked up from germline, CDR1 is LNHDA and CDR2 is SQIVND (reference sequence). V dropped 3 bases and J dropped 13 bases, with 13 bases sitting between them. The CDR3 bases are TGTGCCAGTAGTATTCGGCAGTCTAGAGTCCTGACTTTC. This gives the protein CASSIRQSRVLTF. The entire variable domain, with the rest obtained from reference TRBV19 and TRBJ2-6, is as follows: DGGITQSPKYLFRKEGQNVTLSCEQNLNHDAMYWYRQDPGQGLRLIYYSQIVNDFQKGDIAEGYSVSREKKESFPLTVTSAQKNPTAFYLCASSIRQSRVLTFGAGSRLTVL.

This clone was counted only a few times. V and J are TRBV3-1 (or the pseudogene TRBV3-2) and TRBJ1-6, with D possibly being TRBD1 (5 bases). V dropped 4 bases and J dropped 9 bases, with 16 bases sitting between them. The CDR3 has 15 residues. The germline V gene encodes CDR1 LGHDT and CDR2 YNNKEL (reference sequence). CDR3 protein: CASSPPGYGSSPLHF. CDR3 DNA sequence: TGTGCCAGCAGCCCTCCAGGGTACGGTAGTTCACCCCTCCACTTT.

This clone was seen a few times. The rearrangement joins TRBV15 to TRBJ1-6; D is possibly TRBD1 (5 bases). The CDR3 runs 18 residues. Germline CDR1 LNHNV, CDR2 YYDKDF (reference sequence). V was cut by 2 bases and J by 0 bases, with 14 bases left in between. CDR3 coding DNA: TGTGCCACCAGCAGACTCGGGGGTGGGTCCTCCTATAATTCACCCCTCCACTTT. Encoded protein: CATSRLGGGSSYNSPLHF. Filled out from reference TRBV15 and TRBJ1-6, the complete variable domain reads DAMVIQNPRYQVTQFGKPVTLSCSQTLNHNVMYWYQQKSSQAPKLLFHYYDKDFNNEADTPDNFQSRRPNTSFCFLDIRSPGLGDTAMYLCATSRLGGGSSYNSPLHFGNGTRLTVT.

The chain links TRBV20-1 to TRBJ2-2, with D hard to call. This CDR3 spans 10 amino acids. Germline V CDR1 and CDR2: DFQATT, SNEGSKA (reference sequence). Deletions cut 2 bases from V and 7 bases from J, with 2 bases between. The CDR3: CSARLGELFF. Here the CDR3 DNA reads TGCAGTGCTAGACTCGGGGAGCTGTTTTTT.

The count of this clone is one. This sequence joins TRBV7-6 and TRBJ1-3, with 10 bases lining up with TRBD1. The germline gives CDR1 SGHVS, CDR2 FNYEAQ. Germline trimming cut 4 bases from V and 0 bases from J; bases unmatched to any gene: 3. This CDR3 region has 16 residues. The CDR3 region is CASSWGQGSSGNTIYF. The CDR3 DNA sequence: TGTGCCAGCAGCTGGGGACAGGGGAGCTCTGGAAACACCATATATTTT.

This clone was picked up one time. The rearrangement uses TRBV9 and TRBJ2-1; 8 nucleotides line up with TRBD2. Looked up from germline, CDR1 is SGDLS and CDR2 is YYNGEE. This CDR3 contains 16 residues. V lost 4 bases and J lost 0; bases outside the gene matches: 6. CDR3 region: CASSFHSGVSYNEQFF. CDR3 bases: TGTGCCAGCAGCTTCCATAGCGGGGTCTCCTACAATGAGCAGTTCTTC.